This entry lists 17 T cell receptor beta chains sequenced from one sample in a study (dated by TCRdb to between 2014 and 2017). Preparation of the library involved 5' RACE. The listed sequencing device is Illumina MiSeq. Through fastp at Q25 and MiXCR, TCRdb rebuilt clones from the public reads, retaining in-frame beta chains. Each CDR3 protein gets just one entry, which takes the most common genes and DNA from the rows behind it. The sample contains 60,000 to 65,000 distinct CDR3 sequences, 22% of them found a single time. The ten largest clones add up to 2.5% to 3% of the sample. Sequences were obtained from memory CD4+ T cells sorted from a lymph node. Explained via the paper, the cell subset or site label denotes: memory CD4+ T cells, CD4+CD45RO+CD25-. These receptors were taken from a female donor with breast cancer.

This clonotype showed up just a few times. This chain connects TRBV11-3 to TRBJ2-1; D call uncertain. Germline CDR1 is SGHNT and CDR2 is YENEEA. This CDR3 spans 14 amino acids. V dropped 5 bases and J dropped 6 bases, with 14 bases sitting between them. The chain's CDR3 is CASSLNHRVNEQFF. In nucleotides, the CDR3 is TGTGCCAGCAGCCTTAATCACCGAGTCAATGAGCAGTTCTTC.

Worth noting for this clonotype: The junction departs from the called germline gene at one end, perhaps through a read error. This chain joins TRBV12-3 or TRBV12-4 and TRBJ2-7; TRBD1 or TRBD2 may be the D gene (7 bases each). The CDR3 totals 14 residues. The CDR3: CASSFQSSGGQSVF. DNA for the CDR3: TGTGCCAGCAGTTTTCAGAGTTCGGGGGGACAGAGTGTCTTC.

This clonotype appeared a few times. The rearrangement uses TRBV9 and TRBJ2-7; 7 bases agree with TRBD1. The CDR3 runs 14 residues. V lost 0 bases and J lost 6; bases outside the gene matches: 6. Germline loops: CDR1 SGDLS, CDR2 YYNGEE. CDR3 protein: CASSVEGRGSEQYF. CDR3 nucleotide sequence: TGTGCCAGCAGCGTAGAGGGCAGGGGGAGCGAGCAGTACTTC.

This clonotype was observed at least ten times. The CDR3 is CASTDPTEAFF. CDR3 bases: TGTGCCAGCACGGACCCCACTGAAGCTTTCTTT. The chain is built from TRBV6-2 or TRBV6-3 and TRBJ1-1, with D unresolved. CDR1 is MNHEY, CDR2 SVGEGT, per germline. This CDR3 region has 11 residues. V lost 7 bases to trimming and J lost 4 bases, with 7 bases between them.

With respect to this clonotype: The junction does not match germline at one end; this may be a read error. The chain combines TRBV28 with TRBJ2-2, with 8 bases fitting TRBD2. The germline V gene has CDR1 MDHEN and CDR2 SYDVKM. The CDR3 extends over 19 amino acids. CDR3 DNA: TGTGCCAGCCGATTTTTGGCCCTCCGGGGGGGAGGGTCCCACGGGGAGCTGTTTTTC. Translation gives CASRFLALRGGGSHGELFF.

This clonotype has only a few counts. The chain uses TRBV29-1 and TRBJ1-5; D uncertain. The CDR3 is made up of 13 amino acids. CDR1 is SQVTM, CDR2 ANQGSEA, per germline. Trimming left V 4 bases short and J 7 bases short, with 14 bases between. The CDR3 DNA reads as TGCAGCGTTGTAGGCATTTCGGGACAGCCCCAGCATTTT. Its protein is CSVVGISGQPQHF.

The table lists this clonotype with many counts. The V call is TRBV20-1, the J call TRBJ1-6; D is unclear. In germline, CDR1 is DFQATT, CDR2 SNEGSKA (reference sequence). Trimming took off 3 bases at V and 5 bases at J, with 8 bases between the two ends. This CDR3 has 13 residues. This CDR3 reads CSARTDDNSPLHF. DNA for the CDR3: TGCAGTGCTAGGACGGATGATAATTCACCCCTCCACTTT.

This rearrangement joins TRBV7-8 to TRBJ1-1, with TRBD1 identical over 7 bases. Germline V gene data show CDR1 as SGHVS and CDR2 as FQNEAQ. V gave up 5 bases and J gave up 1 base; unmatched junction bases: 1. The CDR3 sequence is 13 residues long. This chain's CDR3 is CASSRTGNTEAFF. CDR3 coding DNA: TGTGCCAGCAGCCGGACAGGGAACACTGAAGCTTTCTTT.

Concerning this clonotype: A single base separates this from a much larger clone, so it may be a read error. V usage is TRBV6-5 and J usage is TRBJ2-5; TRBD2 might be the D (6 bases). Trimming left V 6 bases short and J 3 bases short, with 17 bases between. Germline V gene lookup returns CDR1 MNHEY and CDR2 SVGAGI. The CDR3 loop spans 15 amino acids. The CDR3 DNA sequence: TGTGCCAGCAGCTCGCGGAGGGCCCGGAAAGAGACCCAGTACTTC. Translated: CASSSRRARKETQYF.

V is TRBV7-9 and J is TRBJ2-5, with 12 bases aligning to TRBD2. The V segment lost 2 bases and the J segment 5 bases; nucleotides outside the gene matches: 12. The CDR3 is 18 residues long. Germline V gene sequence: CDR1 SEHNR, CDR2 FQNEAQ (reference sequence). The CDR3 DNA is TGTGCCAGCAGCTTATGGGCTAGCGGGAGGGCCGTGGGCGAGACCCAGTACTTC. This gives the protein CASSLWASGRAVGETQYF.

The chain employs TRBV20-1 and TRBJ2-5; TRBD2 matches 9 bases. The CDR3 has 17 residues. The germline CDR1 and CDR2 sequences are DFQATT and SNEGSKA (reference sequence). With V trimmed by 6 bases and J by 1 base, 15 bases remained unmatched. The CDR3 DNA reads TGCAGTGCCGAGGGATGGCGGGAGGGCCCCACCCAAGAGACCCAGTACTTC. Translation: CSAEGWREGPTQETQYF.

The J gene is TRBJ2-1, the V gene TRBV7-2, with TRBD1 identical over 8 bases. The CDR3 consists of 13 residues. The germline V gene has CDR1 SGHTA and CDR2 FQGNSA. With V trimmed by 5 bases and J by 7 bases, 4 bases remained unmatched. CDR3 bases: TGTGCCAGCAGCCCCCGGACAGGGAATGAGCAGTTCTTC. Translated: CASSPRTGNEQFF.

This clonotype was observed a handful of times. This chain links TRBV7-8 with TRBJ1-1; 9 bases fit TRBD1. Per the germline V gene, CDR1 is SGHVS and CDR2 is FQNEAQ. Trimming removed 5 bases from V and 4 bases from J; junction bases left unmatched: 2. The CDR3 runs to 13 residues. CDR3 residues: CASSQGQGTEAFF. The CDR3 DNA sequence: TGTGCCAGCAGCCAGGGACAGGGCACTGAAGCTTTCTTT.

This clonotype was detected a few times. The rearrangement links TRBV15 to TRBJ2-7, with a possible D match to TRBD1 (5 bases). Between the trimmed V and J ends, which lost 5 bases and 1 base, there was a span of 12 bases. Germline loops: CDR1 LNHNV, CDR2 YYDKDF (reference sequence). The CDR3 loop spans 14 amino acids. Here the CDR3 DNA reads TGTGCCACCAGCCCCAGGCAGGGATCCTACGAGCAGTACTTC. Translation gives CATSPRQGSYEQYF.

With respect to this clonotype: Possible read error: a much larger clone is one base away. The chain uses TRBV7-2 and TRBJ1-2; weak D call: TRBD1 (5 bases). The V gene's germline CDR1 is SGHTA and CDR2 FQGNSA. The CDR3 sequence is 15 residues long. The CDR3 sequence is CASGDQRQSNNGYTF. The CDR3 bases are TGTGCCAGCGGTGATCAGAGACAGAGTAACAATGGCTACACCTTC.

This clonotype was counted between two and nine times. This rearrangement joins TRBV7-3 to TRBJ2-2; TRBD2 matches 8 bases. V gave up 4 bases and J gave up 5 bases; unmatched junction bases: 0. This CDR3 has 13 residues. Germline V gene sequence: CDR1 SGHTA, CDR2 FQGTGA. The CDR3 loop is CASSSSGTGELFF. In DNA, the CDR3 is TGTGCCAGCAGCTCTAGCGGGACCGGGGAGCTGTTTTTT. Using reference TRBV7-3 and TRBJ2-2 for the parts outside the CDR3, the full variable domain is GAGVSQTPSNKVTEKGKYVELRCDPISGHTALYWYRQSLGQGPEFLIYFQGTGAADDSGLPNDRFFAVRPEGSVSTLKIQRTERGDSAVYLCASSSSGTGELFFGEGSRLTVL.

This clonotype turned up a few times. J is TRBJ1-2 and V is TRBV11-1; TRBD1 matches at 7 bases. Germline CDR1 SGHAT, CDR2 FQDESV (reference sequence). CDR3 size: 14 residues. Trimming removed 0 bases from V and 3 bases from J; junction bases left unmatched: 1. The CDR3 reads CASSLAGGDYGYTF. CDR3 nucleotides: TGTGCCAGCAGCTTAGCAGGGGGCGACTATGGCTACACCTTC.